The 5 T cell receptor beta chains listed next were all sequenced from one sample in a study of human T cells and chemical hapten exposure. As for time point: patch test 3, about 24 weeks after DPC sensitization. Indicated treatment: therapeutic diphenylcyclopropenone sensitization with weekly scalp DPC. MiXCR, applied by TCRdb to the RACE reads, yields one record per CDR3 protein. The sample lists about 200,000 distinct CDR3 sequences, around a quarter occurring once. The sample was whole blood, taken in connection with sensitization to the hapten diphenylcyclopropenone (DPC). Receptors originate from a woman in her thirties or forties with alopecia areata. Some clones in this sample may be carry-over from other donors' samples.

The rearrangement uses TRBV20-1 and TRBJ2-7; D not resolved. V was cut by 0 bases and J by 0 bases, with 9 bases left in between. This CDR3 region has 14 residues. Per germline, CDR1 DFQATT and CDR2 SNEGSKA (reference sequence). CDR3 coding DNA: TGCAGTGCTAGAGATGCGGCAAGCTCCTACGAGCAGTACTTC. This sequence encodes CSARDAASSYEQYF.

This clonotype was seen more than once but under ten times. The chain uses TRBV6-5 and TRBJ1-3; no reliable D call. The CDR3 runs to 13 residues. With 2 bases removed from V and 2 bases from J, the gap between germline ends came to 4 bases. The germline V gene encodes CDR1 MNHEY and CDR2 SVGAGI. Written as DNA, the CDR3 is TGTGCCAGCAGTTACAAAGCTGGAAACACCATATATTTT. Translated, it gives CASSYKAGNTIYF.

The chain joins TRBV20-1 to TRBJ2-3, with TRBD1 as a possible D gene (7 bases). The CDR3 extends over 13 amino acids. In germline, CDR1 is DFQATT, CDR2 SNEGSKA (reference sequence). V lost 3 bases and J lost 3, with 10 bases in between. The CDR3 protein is CSARTGTTDTQYF. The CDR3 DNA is TGCAGTGCTAGGACAGGGACTACAGATACGCAGTATTTT.

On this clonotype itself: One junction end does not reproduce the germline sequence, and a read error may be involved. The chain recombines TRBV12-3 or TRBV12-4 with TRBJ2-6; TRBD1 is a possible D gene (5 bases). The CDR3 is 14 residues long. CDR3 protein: CASSFFSGANVLTF. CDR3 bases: TGTGCCAGCAGTTTTTTTAGTGGGGCAAACGTCCTGACTTTC.

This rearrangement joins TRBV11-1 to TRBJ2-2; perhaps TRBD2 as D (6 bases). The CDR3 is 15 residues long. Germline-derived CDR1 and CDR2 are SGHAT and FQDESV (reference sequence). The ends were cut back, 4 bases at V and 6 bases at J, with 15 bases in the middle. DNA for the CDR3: TGTGCCAGCAGCTCGGGACCCGGGGGTCCCGGGGAGCTGTTTTTT. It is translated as CASSSGPGGPGELFF.